This TCR beta chain derives from a study of cytomegalovirus exposure and HLA in healthy donors. Study context: In terms of ancestry, the Caucasian-associated cluster contained 80% to 90% of the roughly 400 genotyped donors. Study-level points and caveats: A later analysis found TCR association rates differed by HLA locus, highest for DRB1 and lowest for HLA-C. Presence/absence analyses assumed roughly uniform sequencing depth across donors, which may not hold.

Germline assignment: CDR1 SGHTA and CDR2 FQGTGA. The CDR3 sequence is 13 residues long. V was clipped by 1 base and J by 7 bases, with 8 bases between them. PCR employed 60 Vbeta and 13 Jbeta primers. How the authors handled the data: Roughly 12 million of about 80 million unique TCR beta chains were shared, per a later count. Repertoires were generated with immunoSEQ multiplex PCR, while TCRdb's copy carries only in-frame clones and drops some. The V and J calls and clone size come from that table; D and trimming were worked out from the DNA. The sample consists of 110,000 to 150,000 clones, approximately 82% of them appearing once. Points on this clone: Antigen unknown.

Input material: PBMCs. This receptor was obtained from a woman aged 35 to 49 in good health and CMV-seronegative. The chain couples TRBV7-3 to TRBJ1-5; a weak D match, TRBD1 (5 bases). In nucleotides, the CDR3 is TGTGCCAGCAGCTTAAGCCAGGGCCAGCCCCAGCATTTT. Its protein is CASSLSQGQPQHF.